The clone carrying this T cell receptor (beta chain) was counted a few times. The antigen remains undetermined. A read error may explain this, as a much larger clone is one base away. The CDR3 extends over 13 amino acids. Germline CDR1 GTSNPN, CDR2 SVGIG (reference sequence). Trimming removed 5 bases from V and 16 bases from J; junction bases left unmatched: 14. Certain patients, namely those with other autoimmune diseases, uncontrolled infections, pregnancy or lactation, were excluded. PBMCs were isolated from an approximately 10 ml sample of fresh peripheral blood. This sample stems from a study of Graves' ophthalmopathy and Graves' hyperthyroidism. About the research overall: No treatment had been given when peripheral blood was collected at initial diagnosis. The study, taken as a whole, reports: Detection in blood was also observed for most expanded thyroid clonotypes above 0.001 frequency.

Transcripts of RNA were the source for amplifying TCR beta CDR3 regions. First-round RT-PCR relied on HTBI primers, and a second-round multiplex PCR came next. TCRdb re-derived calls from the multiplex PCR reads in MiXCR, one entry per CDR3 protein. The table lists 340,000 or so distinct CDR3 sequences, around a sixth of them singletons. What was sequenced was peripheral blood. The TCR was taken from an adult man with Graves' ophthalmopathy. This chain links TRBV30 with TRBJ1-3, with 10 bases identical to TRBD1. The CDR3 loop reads CAWERQGASPPYF. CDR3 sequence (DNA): TGTGCCTGGGAACGACAGGGGGCGTCTCCCCCGTATTTT.